This entry is about one T cell receptor beta chain. Its antigen is still unknown. Researchers grouped second doses given at about 4 or about 12 weeks into one pool. These data come from a study of T cell responses to AZD1222 COVID-19 vaccine. General study findings and limits: Spike-specific TCR breadth and depth grew following two AZD1222 doses. Regions 160-218 and 743-854 dominated among vaccine-associated CD4 TCRs spanning spike.

Here immunoSEQ multiplex PCR was the method, and the copy in TCRdb shows in-frame clones only, minus some. Of around 53,000 clones in the sample, 80% to 90% were seen once. The V gene's germline CDR1 is SNHLY and CDR2 FYNNEI. The CDR3 has 16 residues. J gave up 0 bases and V 4 bases, and 7 bases lay outside the gene matches. The sequence derives from an adult who received the AZD1222 COVID-19 vaccine. V and J are TRBV2 and TRBJ2-3, with TRBD2 matching over 7 bases. Here the sequenced sample was peripheral blood, taken 28 days after the second AZD1222 dose. CDR3 sequence: CASSAERDHSTDTQYF. CDR3 nucleotide sequence: TGTGCCAGCAGTGCCGAGCGGGACCATAGCACAGATACGCAGTATTTT.